Listed below are T cell receptor beta chains from one sample, sequenced in a study of siplizumab effects on memory and regulatory T cells. Assay: immunoSEQ multiplex PCR; the TCRdb copy retains only in-frame clones and omits some. Of over 95,000 clones in the sample, 80% to 95% were seen once. Sample: non-Treg CD4+ T cells sorted from blood. All receptors come from a human donor in good health. Each CDR3 is given with its conserved first and last residue. The order of the fields is V gene, clone size, D gene, J gene, CDR3 DNA, CDR3 protein. D genes are given only for firm matches. Some rows have no size entry. The others give once, few or many, or a class for an expanded clone.

>TRBV6-1|once|-|TRBJ2-2
TGTGCCAGCAGTGAACGTTACCAGGGCACCGGGGAGCTGTTTTTT
CASSERYQGTGELFF
>TRBV13|-|-|TRBJ1-1
TGTGCCAGCGCCTGGATGAACACTGAAGCTTTCTTT
CASAWMNTEAFF
>TRBV5-6|-|TRBD2|TRBJ2-6
TGTGCCAGCAGGACTGCGGGGGATTACTCTGGGGCCAACGTCCTGACTTTC
CASRTAGDYSGANVLTF
>TRBV11-2|-|TRBD1|TRBJ1-1
TGTGCCAGCAGCCCCGGGACAGGGAACACTGAAGCTTTCTTT
CASSPGTGNTEAFF
>TRBV6-5|-|-|TRBJ1-5
TGTGCCAGCAGGCTGGACAGTAGCAATCAGCCCCAGCATTTT
CASRLDSSNQPQHF
>TRBV5-1|-|-|TRBJ1-4
TGCGCCAGCAGCGTTTCCGGGGTCGAAAAACTGTTTTTT
CASSVSGVEKLFF
>TRBV6-5|-|TRBD2|TRBJ2-5
TGTGCCAGCAGTTACTTAAAGCGGGGGGGGACCCAGTACTTC
CASSYLKRGGTQYF
>TRBV18|-|-|TRBJ1-4
TGTGCCAGCTCACCACCGGTTCAGGGGATGGAAAAACTGTTTTTT
CASSPPVQGMEKLFF
>TRBV7-9|once|TRBD1|TRBJ1-6
TGTGCCAGCAGCCCGGGACAGCTAGATAATTCACCCCTCCACTTT
CASSPGQLDNSPLHF
>TRBV28|-|TRBD2|TRBJ2-1
TGTGCCAGCAGTCCCGGTGGACTAGCGGGGGAGAGCAATGAGCAGTTCTTC
CASSPGGLAGESNEQFF
>TRBV4-2|-|-|TRBJ1-6
TGTGCCAGCAGCCAGACCCTCTTGGATAATTCACCCCTCCACTTT
CASSQTLLDNSPLHF
>TRBV23-1|-|-|TRBJ1-2
TGCGCCAGCAGTCAATCGAGGCCGGTGGGCGGTAACTATGGCTACACCTTC
CASSQSRPVGGNYGYTF
>TRBV11-2|-|TRBD1|TRBJ1-1
TGTGCCAGCAGCGACCCGGGACAGTCTCTTCCGAACACTGAAGCTTTCTTT
CASSDPGQSLPNTEAFF
>TRBV7-2|-|-|TRBJ1-4
TGTGCCAGCAGCCGGCCGGGAGAAAAACTGTTTTTT
CASSRPGEKLFF
>TRBV11-2|once|TRBD2|TRBJ2-7
TGTGCCAGCAGCTTAGGGCAAGTAGCGGGCTACGAGCAGTACTTC
CASSLGQVAGYEQYF
>TRBV21-1|few|-|TRBJ1-2
TGTGCCAGCAGCAAATTTCGGGGGCTTGTAGGGTATGGCTACACCTTC
CASSKFRGLVGYGYTF
>TRBV23-1|once|-|TRBJ1-1
TGCGCCAGCGGATGGGTACACTTGGGCGGTGGGAACACTGAAGCTTTCTTT
CASGWVHLGGGNTEAFF
>TRBV5-1|-|TRBD1|TRBJ1-2
TGCGCCAGCAGCCCCACAGGGGCCTATGGCTACACCTTC
CASSPTGAYGYTF